The clone carrying this TCR beta chain was picked up many times. Its cognate antigen is unknown. This specimen belongs to a study of blood T cells in healthy people across ages. Study-wide results and caveats: Strongly correlated with naive T cell percentage was TCR beta diversity.

For the second PCR, which ran for 7 to 11 cycles, a sample-barcoded 5' primer and a J-beta primer mix were used. Each of the cDNA molecules was tagged by a template-switch adaptor with 12 random nucleotides. MiXCR was run by TCRdb on the 5' RACE reads, yielding one entry per CDR3 protein. The table has around 870,000 distinct CDR3 sequences, more than 25% seen once. Germline CDR1 SGHKS, CDR2 YYEKEE (reference sequence). The V end lost 2 bases, the J end lost 0 bases, and 6 bases lay between the germline ends. The CDR3 contains 14 residues. Sequenced sample: blood. The chain uses TRBV5-5 and TRBJ1-5; D is ambiguous. The clonotype was recovered from a woman of 80 years or more in good health. In DNA form, the CDR3 reads TGTGCCAGCAGCTTCAACCCTAGCAATCAGCCCCAGCATTTT. Protein sequence: CASSFNPSNQPQHF.